This TCR beta chain originates from a study of T-cell reconstitution after alpha-beta-depleted transplantation in children. Study-wide results and limits: T-cell numbers and diversity one year post-transplant derived largely from freshly generated T cells.

This clonotype came up a few times. Its matching antigen is unknown. The V gene's germline CDR1 is MNHEY and CDR2 SMNVEV (reference sequence). The CDR3 totals 14 residues. The J segment lost 1 base and the V segment lost 10 bases, leaving 8 bases of the junction unmatched. The TCRbeta library incorporated unique molecular identifiers. Each CDR3 protein gets one entry after TCRdb re-called the PCR reads with MiXCR. Of more than 500,000 distinct CDR3 sequences listed, around 10% were seen once; the top ten hold 14%. J is TRBJ1-1 and V is TRBV27; 8 bases fit TRBD1. The specimen was PBMCs, mostly from graft donor cells, collected 180 days after TCRalphabeta/CD19-depleted stem cell transplant. The source is a female patient aged 2 to 10 who had a stem cell transplant for aplastic anemia, so the T cells may come from the graft donor. The CDR3 coding sequence is TGTGCCACCACAGGGGGTTACCCGAACACTGAAGCTTTCTTT. Translation gives CATTGGYPNTEAFF.